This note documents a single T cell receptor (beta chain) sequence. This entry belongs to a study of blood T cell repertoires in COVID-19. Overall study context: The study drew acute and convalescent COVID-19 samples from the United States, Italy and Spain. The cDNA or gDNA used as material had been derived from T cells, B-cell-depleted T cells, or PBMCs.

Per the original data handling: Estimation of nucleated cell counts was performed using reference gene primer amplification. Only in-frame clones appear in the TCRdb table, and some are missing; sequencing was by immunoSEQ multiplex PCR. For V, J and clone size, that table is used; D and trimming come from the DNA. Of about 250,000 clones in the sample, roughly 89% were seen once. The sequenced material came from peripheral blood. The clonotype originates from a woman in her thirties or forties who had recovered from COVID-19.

In DNA form, the CDR3 reads TGTGCCAGCCGACGACTGGGACAGGGGCGGGATGAGCAGTTCTTC. Translating gives CASRRLGQGRDEQFF. The rearrangement uses TRBV27 and TRBJ2-1, with TRBD1 identical over 10 bases. With 8 bases clipped from V and 8 bases from J, the junction kept 12 bases outside the gene matches. The CDR3 spans 15 residues. Germline lookup yields CDR1 MNHEY and CDR2 SMNVEV (reference sequence).